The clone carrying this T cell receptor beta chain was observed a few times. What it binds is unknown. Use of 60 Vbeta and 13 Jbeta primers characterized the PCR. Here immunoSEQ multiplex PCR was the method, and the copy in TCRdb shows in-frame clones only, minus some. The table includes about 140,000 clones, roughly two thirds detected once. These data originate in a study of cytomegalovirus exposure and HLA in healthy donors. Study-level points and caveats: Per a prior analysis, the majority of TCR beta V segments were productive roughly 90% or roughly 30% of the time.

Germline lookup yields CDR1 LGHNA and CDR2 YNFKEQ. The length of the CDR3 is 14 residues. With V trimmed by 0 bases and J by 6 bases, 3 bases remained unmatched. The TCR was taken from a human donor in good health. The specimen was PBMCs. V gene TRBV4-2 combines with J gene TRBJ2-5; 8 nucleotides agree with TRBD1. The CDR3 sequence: CASSQDQGAKTQYF. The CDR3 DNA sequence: TGTGCCAGCAGCCAAGATCAGGGGGCAAAGACCCAGTACTTC.